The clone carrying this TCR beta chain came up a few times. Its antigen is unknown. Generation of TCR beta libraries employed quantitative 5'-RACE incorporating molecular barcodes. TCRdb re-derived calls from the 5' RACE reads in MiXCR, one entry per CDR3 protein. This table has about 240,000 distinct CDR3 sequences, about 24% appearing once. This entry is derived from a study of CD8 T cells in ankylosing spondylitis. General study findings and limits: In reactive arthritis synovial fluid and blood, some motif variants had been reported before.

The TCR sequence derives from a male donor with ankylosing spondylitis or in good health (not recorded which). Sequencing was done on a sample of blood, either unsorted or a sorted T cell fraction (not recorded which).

The CDR3 protein is CSADKRVYGEGDTQYF. The CDR3 DNA reads as TGCAGTGCTGACAAACGTGTTTACGGGGAAGGAGATACGCAGTATTTT. The chain has TRBV20-1 and TRBJ2-3, with D perhaps TRBD2 (5 bases). Germline V gene lookup returns CDR1 DFQATT and CDR2 SNEGSKA (reference sequence). V lost 5 bases, J lost 5 bases, and 23 bases lay in between. The CDR3 totals 16 residues.